The source of this T cell receptor (beta chain) is a study of T cells in Graves' hyperthyroidism and ophthalmopathy. Overall study findings and caveats: Stable hyperthyroidism was separated from ophthalmopathy by a model based on 13 V-J features. The model foresaw ophthalmopathy a median around 6.4 months prior to onset.

This CDR3 region has 15 residues. Unmatched junction bases numbered 4, after V lost 2 bases and J lost 1 base. Germline assignment: CDR1 MNHEY and CDR2 SVGAGI. Exclusion criteria comprised uncontrolled infection, other autoimmune disease, pregnancy or lactation. Fresh peripheral blood, under 11 ml, yielded the PBMCs. Amplified TCR beta CDR3 regions came from RNA transcripts. The HTBI primer set was used in a first-round RT-PCR of the TCR CDR3. TCRdb analysed the multiplex PCR reads with MiXCR anew, one entry per CDR3 protein. The sample has approximately 380,000 distinct CDR3 sequences; 11% to 15% are singletons. At least ten counts were recorded for this clonotype. Its antigen is undetermined.

Sequenced material: blood. This receptor was obtained from a man aged 45-60 years with Graves' ophthalmopathy. J is TRBJ1-1 and V is TRBV6-5; 7 bases align to TRBD1. The DNA for the CDR3 is TGTGCCAGCAGTTACCAGGGGGGAACGAACACTGAAGCTTTCTTT. Encoded protein: CASSYQGGTNTEAFF.